This TCR beta chain was sequenced during a study of shared clonotypes between healthy human individuals. The length of the CDR3 is 14 residues. Germline assignment: CDR1 LGHNA and CDR2 YSLEER. The assay was immunoSEQ multiplex PCR, and TCRdb's table has in-frame clones only and misses some. The sample carries about 330,000 clones, around 67% recorded once. This clone was counted a few times. A junction boundary mismatches the germline segment, possibly from a read error. The sequence was obtained from a man aged 25 to 40 in good health. The chain couples TRBV4-3 to TRBJ1-1, with a weak D call TRBD1 (5 bases). The sequenced sample consisted of memory CD4+ T cells sorted from blood. Subset of the sample: CD45RA-negative fraction. CDR3 sequence (DNA): TGCGCCAGCAGCCAAGATGCGGGACGGGGGATTTATGACTTT. Protein product: CASSQDAGRGIYDF.